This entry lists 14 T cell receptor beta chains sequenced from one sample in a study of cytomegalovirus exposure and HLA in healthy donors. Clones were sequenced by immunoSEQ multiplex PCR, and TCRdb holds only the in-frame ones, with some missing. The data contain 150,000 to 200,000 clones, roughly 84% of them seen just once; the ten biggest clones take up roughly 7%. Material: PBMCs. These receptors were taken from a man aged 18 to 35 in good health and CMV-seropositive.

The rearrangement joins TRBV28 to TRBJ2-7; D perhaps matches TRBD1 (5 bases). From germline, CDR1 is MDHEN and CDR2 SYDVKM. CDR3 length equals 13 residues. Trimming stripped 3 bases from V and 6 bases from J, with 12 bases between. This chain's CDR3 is CASSFDSLGEQYF. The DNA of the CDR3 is TGTGCCAGCAGTTTTGACAGCCTGGGCGAGCAGTACTTC.

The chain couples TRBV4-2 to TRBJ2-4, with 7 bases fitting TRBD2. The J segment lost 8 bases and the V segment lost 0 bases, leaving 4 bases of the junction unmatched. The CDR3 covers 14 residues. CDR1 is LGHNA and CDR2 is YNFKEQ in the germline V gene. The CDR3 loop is CASSQESSGDIQYF. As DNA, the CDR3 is TGTGCCAGCAGCCAAGAATCTAGCGGTGACATTCAGTACTTC.

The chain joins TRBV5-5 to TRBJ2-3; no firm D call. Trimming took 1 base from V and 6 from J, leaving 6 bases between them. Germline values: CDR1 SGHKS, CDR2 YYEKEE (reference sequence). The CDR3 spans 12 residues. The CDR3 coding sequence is TGTGCCAGCAGCTTGTCCAGGGATACGCAGTATTTT. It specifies CASSLSRDTQYF.

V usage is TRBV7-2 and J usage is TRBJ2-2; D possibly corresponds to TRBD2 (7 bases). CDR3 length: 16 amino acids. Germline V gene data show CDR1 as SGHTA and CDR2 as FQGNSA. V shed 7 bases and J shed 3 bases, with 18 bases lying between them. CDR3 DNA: TGTGCCAGCACCCTGTTGGGAGGGGGAGACACCGGGGAGCTGTTTTTT. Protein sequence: CASTLLGGGDTGELFF. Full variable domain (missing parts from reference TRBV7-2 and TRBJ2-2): GAGVSQSPSNKVTEKGKDVELRCDPISGHTALYWYRQSLGQGLEFLIYFQGNSAPDKSGLPSDRFSAERTGGSVSTLTIQRTQQEDSAVYLCASTLLGGGDTGELFFGEGSRLTVL.

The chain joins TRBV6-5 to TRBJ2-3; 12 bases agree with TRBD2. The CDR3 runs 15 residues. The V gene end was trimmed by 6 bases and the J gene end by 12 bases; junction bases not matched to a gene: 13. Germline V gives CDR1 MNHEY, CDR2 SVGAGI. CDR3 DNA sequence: TGTGCCAGCAGCCCCTTACTAGCGGGAGGCAATTTCCAGTATTTT. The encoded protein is CASSPLLAGGNFQYF.

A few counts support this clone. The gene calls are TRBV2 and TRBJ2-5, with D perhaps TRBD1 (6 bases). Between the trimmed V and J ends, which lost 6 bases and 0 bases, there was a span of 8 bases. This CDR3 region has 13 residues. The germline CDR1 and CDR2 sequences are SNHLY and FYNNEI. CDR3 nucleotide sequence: TGTGCCAGCAGCCGGGACAACCAAGAGACCCAGTACTTC. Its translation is CASSRDNQETQYF.

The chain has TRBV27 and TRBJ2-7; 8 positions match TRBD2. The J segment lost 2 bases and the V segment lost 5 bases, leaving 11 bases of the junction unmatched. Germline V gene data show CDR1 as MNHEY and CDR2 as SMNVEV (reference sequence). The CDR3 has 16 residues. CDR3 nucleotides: TGTGCCAGCAGTCCAATCGGGGCGGGAGGAACCTACGAGCAGTACTTC. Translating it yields CASSPIGAGGTYEQYF.

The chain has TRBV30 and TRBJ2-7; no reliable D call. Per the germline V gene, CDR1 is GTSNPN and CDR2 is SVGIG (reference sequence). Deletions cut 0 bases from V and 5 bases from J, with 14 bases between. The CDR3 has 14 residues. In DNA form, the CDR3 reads TGTGCCTGGAGTGTACCCCCAGGCATCAACGAGCAGTACTTC. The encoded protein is CAWSVPPGINEQYF. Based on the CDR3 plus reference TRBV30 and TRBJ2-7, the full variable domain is SQTIHQWPATLVQPVGSPLSLECTVEGTSNPNLYWYRQAAGRGLQLLFYSVGIGQISSEVPQNLSASRPQDRQFILSSKKLLLSDSGFYLCAWSVPPGINEQYFGPGTRLTVT.

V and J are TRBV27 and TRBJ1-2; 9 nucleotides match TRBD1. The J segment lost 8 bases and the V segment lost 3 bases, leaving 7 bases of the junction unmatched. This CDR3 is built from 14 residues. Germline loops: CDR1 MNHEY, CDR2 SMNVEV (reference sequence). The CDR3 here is CASSFRDRDSGYTF. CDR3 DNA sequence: TGTGCCAGCAGTTTCCGGGACAGGGACTCCGGCTACACCTTC.

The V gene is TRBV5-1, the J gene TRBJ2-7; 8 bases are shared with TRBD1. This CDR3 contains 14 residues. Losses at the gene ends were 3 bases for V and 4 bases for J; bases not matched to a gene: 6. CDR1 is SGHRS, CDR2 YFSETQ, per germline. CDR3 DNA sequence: TGCGCCAGCAGCTCCGACAGGGGTGGGTACGAGCAGTACTTC. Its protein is CASSSDRGGYEQYF.

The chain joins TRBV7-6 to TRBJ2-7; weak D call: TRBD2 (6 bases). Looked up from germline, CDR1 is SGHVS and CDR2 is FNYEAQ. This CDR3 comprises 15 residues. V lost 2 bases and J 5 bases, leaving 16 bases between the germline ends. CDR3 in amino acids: CASSLQTRFMHEQYF. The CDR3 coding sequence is TGTGCCAGCAGCTTACAGACTAGGTTTATGCACGAGCAGTACTTC. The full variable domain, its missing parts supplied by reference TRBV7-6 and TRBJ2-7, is GAGVSQSPRYKVTKRGQDVALRCDPISGHVSLYWYRQALGQGPEFLTYFNYEAQQDKSGLPNDRFSAERPEGSISTLTIQRTEQRDSAMYRCASSLQTRFMHEQYFGPGTRLTVT.

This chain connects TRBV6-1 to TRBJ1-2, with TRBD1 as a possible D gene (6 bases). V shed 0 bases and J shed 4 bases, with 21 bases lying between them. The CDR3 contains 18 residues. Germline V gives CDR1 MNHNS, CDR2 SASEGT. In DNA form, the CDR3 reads TGTGCCAGCAGTGAAGCGCGCGGCAGGGGCCGAAGCTTCTATGGCTACACCTTC. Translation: CASSEARGRGRSFYGYTF.

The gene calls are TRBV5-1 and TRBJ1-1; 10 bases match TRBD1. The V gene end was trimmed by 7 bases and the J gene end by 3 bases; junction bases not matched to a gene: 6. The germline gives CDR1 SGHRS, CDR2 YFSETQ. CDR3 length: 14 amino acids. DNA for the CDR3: TGCGCCAGCGCAAGGGACAGGGGCCACACTGAAGCTTTCTTT. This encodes CASARDRGHTEAFF.

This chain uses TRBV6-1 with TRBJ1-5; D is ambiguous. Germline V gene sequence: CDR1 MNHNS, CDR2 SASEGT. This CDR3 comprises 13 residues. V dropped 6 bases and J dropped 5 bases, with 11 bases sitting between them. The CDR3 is CASRSSGDQPQHF. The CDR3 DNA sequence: TGTGCCAGCAGATCATCAGGTGATCAGCCCCAGCATTTT.